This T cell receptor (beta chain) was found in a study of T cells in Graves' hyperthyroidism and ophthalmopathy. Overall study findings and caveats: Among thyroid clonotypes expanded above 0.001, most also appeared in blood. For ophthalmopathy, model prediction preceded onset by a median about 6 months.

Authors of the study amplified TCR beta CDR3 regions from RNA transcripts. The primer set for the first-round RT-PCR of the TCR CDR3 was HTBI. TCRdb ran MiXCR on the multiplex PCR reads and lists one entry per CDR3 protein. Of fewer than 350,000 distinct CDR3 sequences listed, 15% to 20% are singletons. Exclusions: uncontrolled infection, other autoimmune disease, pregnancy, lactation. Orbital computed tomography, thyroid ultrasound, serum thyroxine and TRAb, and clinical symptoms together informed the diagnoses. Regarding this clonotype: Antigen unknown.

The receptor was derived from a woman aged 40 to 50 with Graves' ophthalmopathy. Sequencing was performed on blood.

In nucleotides, the CDR3 is TGCGCCAGCAGACCTGACAGGGGGGAGCAGTACTTC. This sequence encodes CASRPDRGEQYF. The genes are TRBV4-1 and TRBJ2-7; 9 nucleotides agree with TRBD1. V dropped 6 bases and J dropped 7; count of bases not matched to a gene: 4. CDR1 is MGHRA, CDR2 YSYEKL, per germline. This CDR3 spans 12 amino acids.